The rows below give T cell receptor beta chains drawn from one sample of a study of blood T cell repertoires in COVID-19. Sequencing used immunoSEQ multiplex PCR; TCRdb keeps in-frame clones, though not all of them. The sample holds under 200,000 clones; 70% to 90% are singletons and the top ten take roughly 4.5%. The source material was peripheral blood. The receptor source for this set is a woman of 80 years or more with acute or convalescent COVID-19. CDR3s leave out the opening cysteine and the closing phenylalanine or tryptophan. A D gene is named only where the DNA matches it firmly.

TRBV5-1	TRBJ1-1	-	ASSLMGGLMNTEAF
TRBV21-1	TRBJ2-1	-	ASSKPPSGRARGDEQF
TRBV7-9	TRBJ1-2	-	ASSPQGYT
TRBV4-1	TRBJ2-1	TRBD2	ASSRGTSRGSYNEQF
TRBV6-5	TRBJ1-2	-	ASSYRFDRSYGYT
TRBV19	TRBJ2-3	TRBD2	ASSREGGTSGTTDTQY
TRBV20-1	TRBJ2-2	-	SASLNTGELF
TRBV10-3	TRBJ1-2	-	AISELEGYGYT
TRBV4-3	TRBJ2-1	-	ASSPARLGDNEQF
TRBV7-2	TRBJ1-2	-	ASSLAPGSSGYT
TRBV30	TRBJ2-1	TRBD2	AWNGGIAGVHNEQF
TRBV19	TRBJ1-4	-	ASMGPGREKLF
TRBV29-1	TRBJ1-2	-	SVGDSPGYGYT
TRBV6-5	TRBJ2-1	TRBD2	ATRLDGLAGAEQF
TRBV28	TRBJ2-7	-	ASSFSSRYEQY
TRBV5-1	TRBJ2-1	TRBD2	ASSTGLAGVEQF
TRBV10-3	TRBJ1-4	-	AIKGRNEKLF
TRBV5-4	TRBJ2-1	-	ASSFSQYNEQF
TRBV19	TRBJ1-5	TRBD1	ASSSPTGGSHQPQH
TRBV24-1	TRBJ2-1	TRBD2	ATGQTSDGEQF
TRBV4-2	TRBJ1-4	-	ASSQIAIRDEKLF
TRBV5-4	TRBJ2-7	TRBD1	ASSFSGTGRHEQY
TRBV7-2	TRBJ1-1	-	ASSPQILMNTEAF
TRBV16	TRBJ2-3	TRBD1	ASSQYRDSKGTDTQY
TRBV4-3	TRBJ1-5	-	ASSQDPNQPQH
TRBV18	TRBJ2-7	-	ASSLTTVPSYEQY
TRBV11-3	TRBJ2-7	-	ASSLVKPRAYEQY
TRBV7-2	TRBJ2-4	-	ASSLGAGVDIQY
TRBV18	TRBJ2-1	TRBD1	ASSPAGTGVGNEQF
TRBV29-1	TRBJ2-6	-	SVTGISGANVLT
TRBV6-6	TRBJ2-5	-	ASRLRETQY
TRBV6-1	TRBJ1-1	TRBD1	ASREQGAPLGTEAF
TRBV28	TRBJ2-3	-	ASSPGLTALDGTDTQY